The sequence of this T cell receptor (beta chain) was determined in a study of shared clonotypes between healthy human individuals. Those who donated were healthy HIV-negative adults, with no recent acute infections or vaccinations reported. Method: immunoSEQ multiplex PCR; TCRdb's copy keeps in-frame clones and lacks some. In the table there are approximately 2,000,000 clones, 85% to 95% of which are singletons. V gave up 4 bases and J gave up 6 bases, with 11 bases separating them. The CDR3 length is 13 residues. Germline assignment: CDR1 SGHRS and CDR2 YFSETQ. This receptor was taken from a man between 18 and 29 years old in good health. Some clones in this sample may be carry-over from other donors' samples. Sequenced: naive CD4+ T cells from PBMCs. Subset specified: CD45RA+ positively selected. The chain combines TRBV5-1 with TRBJ2-1; D ambiguous. The CDR3 bases are TGCGCCAGCAGCCAGTGGAACTTCAATGAGCAGTTCTTC. This sequence encodes CASSQWNFNEQFF.